Shown below are 18 T cell receptor beta chains from a single sample sequenced in a study of T cell responses to AZD1222 COVID-19 vaccine. The assay was immunoSEQ multiplex PCR, and TCRdb's table has in-frame clones only and misses some. The sample shows 99,000 or so clones, about 89% of them seen only once. Source: peripheral blood, taken 28 days after the second dose of the MenACWY control vaccine. All receptors come from an adult who received the MenACWY meningococcal vaccine as a control.

The chain links TRBV7-9 to TRBJ2-1; 10 bases are shared with TRBD2. CDR1 is SEHNR, CDR2 FQNEAQ, per germline (reference sequence). The length of the CDR3 is 15 residues. V trimming: 2 bases; J trimming: 10 bases; junction bases outside the gene matches: 8. The CDR3 loop reads CASSLQSSGGQEQFF. Written as DNA, the CDR3 is TGTGCCAGCAGCTTACAGTCTAGCGGGGGCCAAGAGCAGTTCTTC. Using reference TRBV7-9 and TRBJ2-1 for the parts outside the CDR3, the full variable domain is DTGVSQNPRHKITKRGQNVTFRCDPISEHNRLYWYRQTLGQGPEFLTYFQNEAQLEKSRLLSDRFSAERPKGSFSTLEIQRTEQGDSAMYLCASSLQSSGGQEQFFGPGTRLTVL.

The chain recombines TRBV4-2 with TRBJ2-7, with 12 bases lining up with TRBD2. CDR1 is LGHNA, CDR2 YNFKEQ, per germline. The J segment lost 3 bases and the V segment lost 0 bases, leaving 0 bases of the junction unmatched. The CDR3 covers 15 residues. The CDR3 bases are TGTGCCAGCAGCCAAGAACTAGCGGGGGGCTACGAGCAGTACTTC. Amino acids: CASSQELAGGYEQYF.

This clone was seen a handful of times. This chain joins TRBV7-9 and TRBJ1-1; TRBD1 aligns across 7 bases. With V trimmed by 1 base and J by 1 base, 0 bases remained unmatched. There are 14 residues in the CDR3. Germline V gene lookup returns CDR1 SEHNR and CDR2 FQNEAQ (reference sequence). DNA for the CDR3: TGTGCCAGCAGCTTAGGGACAGGGAACACTGAAGCTTTCTTT. Protein sequence: CASSLGTGNTEAFF.

Only one count was recorded for this clone. The genes are TRBV6-5 and TRBJ1-2; D is ambiguous. V was pared by 2 bases and J by 0 bases, with 10 bases between. Germline CDR1 is MNHEY and CDR2 is SVGAGI. This CDR3 is built from 15 residues. CDR3 coding DNA: TGTGCCAGCAGTTACACGGTTAGCCCTAACTATGGCTACACCTTC. Protein sequence: CASSYTVSPNYGYTF.

This clone has only a few counts. V is TRBV7-8 and J is TRBJ1-5, with D tentatively TRBD1 (5 bases). The V and J ends lost 0 bases and 4 bases respectively, with 7 bases between them. Germline assignment: CDR1 SGHVS and CDR2 FQNEAQ. The CDR3 spans 14 residues. DNA of the CDR3: TGTGCCAGCAGCTTAGCGGGGGGGAATCAGCCCCAGCATTTT. As protein: CASSLAGGNQPQHF.

The gene calls are TRBV24-1 and TRBJ1-2; a weak D match, TRBD1 (6 bases). Germline V CDR1 and CDR2: KGHDR, SFDVKD. Trimming shortened V by 3 bases and J by 0 bases, and 16 bases separated the two germline ends. The CDR3 loop spans 17 amino acids. The CDR3 coding sequence is TGTGCCACCAGTGATCCTCGGCAGGGGCCATCTAACTATGGCTACACCTTC. Residues: CATSDPRQGPSNYGYTF.

V and J are TRBV28 and TRBJ1-5; weak D call: TRBD1 (6 bases). The length of the CDR3 is 16 residues. Germline V gives CDR1 MDHEN, CDR2 SYDVKM. With 5 bases removed from V and 1 base from J, the gap between germline ends came to 15 bases. The CDR3 region has the DNA TGTGCCAGCAGTCCGTCCAGGGGATTGAGCAATCAGCCCCAGCATTTT. It codes for CASSPSRGLSNQPQHF.

The chain has TRBV5-8 and TRBJ2-2; D possibly corresponds to TRBD1 (6 bases). V dropped 6 bases and J dropped 1 base, with 16 bases sitting between them. CDR1 and CDR2 (germline): SGHTS, YDEGEE. This CDR3 spans 16 amino acids. The CDR3 spells CASTPNRVLNTGELFF. The CDR3 region has the DNA TGTGCCAGCACCCCTAACAGGGTATTGAACACCGGGGAGCTGTTTTTT.

The chain links TRBV6-1 to TRBJ2-4; 11 bases fit TRBD2. From germline, CDR1 is MNHNS and CDR2 SASEGT. This CDR3 has 14 residues. The J segment lost 8 bases and the V segment lost 4 bases, leaving 4 bases of the junction unmatched. CDR3 in DNA: TGTGCCAGCAGTGTAGCGGGGGGGCCGTACATTCAGTACTTC. Encoded protein: CASSVAGGPYIQYF.

The genes are TRBV5-1 and TRBJ2-7; D unclear. The CDR3 contains 13 residues. CDR1 and CDR2 (germline): SGHRS, YFSETQ. Trimming removed 4 bases from V and 4 bases from J, with 12 bases in between. The DNA of the CDR3 is TGCGCCAGCAGCAGCCCAGGACGATACGAGCAGTACTTC. Amino acid sequence: CASSSPGRYEQYF.

The chain couples TRBV28 to TRBJ1-1, with D possibly TRBD1 on 5 matching bases. Germline lookup yields CDR1 MDHEN and CDR2 SYDVKM. Trimming cost V 0 bases and J 11 bases, with 7 bases left between them. The CDR3 contains 11 residues. CDR3 residues: CASSLWGRAFF. For the CDR3, the DNA is TGTGCCAGCAGTTTATGGGGGCGCGCTTTCTTT.

The chain uses TRBV5-1 and TRBJ2-3; TRBD2 matches 10 bases. Germline V gene lookup returns CDR1 SGHRS and CDR2 YFSETQ. J was trimmed by 3 bases and V by 4 bases; bases with no gene match: 8. This CDR3 is built from 16 residues. The CDR3 DNA sequence: TGCGCCAGCAGCGAAGAGCGGGGGGGCGGTACAGATACGCAGTATTTT. Its translation is CASSEERGGGTDTQYF. Full variable domain (outside the CDR3, taken from reference TRBV5-1 and TRBJ2-3): KAGVTQTPRYLIKTRGQQVTLSCSPISGHRSVSWYQQTPGQGLQFLFEYFSETQRNKGNFPGRFSGRQFSNSRSEMNVSTLELGDSALYLCASSEERGGGTDTQYFGPGTRLTVL.

This clone has only a few counts. The chain is built from TRBV7-2 and TRBJ1-1; no clear D gene. CDR1 SGHTA and CDR2 FQGNSA come from the germline V gene. Trimming pared 4 bases from V and 6 bases from J, leaving 12 bases between. The CDR3 runs 13 residues. The CDR3: CASSWEEGSEAFF. The CDR3 DNA reads TGTGCCAGCAGCTGGGAGGAAGGCTCTGAAGCTTTCTTT.

This clone has a single count. The chain links TRBV27 to TRBJ1-5; D may be TRBD1 (5 bases). From germline, CDR1 is MNHEY and CDR2 SMNVEV (reference sequence). The V end was cut by 2 bases, the J end by 5 bases, with 7 bases between. The CDR3 spans 13 residues. DNA of the CDR3: TGTGCCAGCAGTTTAACGGGGGATCAGCCCCAGCATTTT. This sequence encodes CASSLTGDQPQHF.

The sample holds a few counts of this clone. The chain links TRBV30 to TRBJ2-7; D may be TRBD1 or TRBD2 (5 bases each). Germline CDR1 GTSNPN, CDR2 SVGIG (reference sequence). The CDR3 has 16 residues. Trimming removed 0 bases from V and 3 bases from J, with 18 bases in between. As DNA, the CDR3 is TGTGCCTGGAGTGTACACGGCTCGGGGCCAAGCTACGAGCAGTACTTC. The encoded protein is CAWSVHGSGPSYEQYF. Looking up the rest from reference TRBV30 and TRBJ2-7 gives the full variable domain: SQTIHQWPATLVQPVGSPLSLECTVEGTSNPNLYWYRQAAGRGLQLLFYSVGIGQISSEVPQNLSASRPQDRQFILSSKKLLLSDSGFYLCAWSVHGSGPSYEQYFGPGTRLTVT.

The chain carries TRBV18 and TRBJ2-7, with 8 bases fitting TRBD1. Trimming took 3 bases from V and 6 from J; bases not matched to a gene: 7. The germline CDR1 and CDR2 sequences are KGHSH and LQKENI. The CDR3 consists of 14 residues. The CDR3 sequence is CASSPGQARGEQYF. Written as DNA, the CDR3 is TGTGCCAGCTCACCGGGACAGGCCCGGGGCGAGCAGTACTTC.

The rearrangement links TRBV19 to TRBJ2-7; 11 bases line up with TRBD2. The CDR3 runs 16 residues. The trim removed 1 base at V and 0 bases at J, leaving 2 bases unmatched. In germline, CDR1 is LNHDA, CDR2 SQIVND (reference sequence). The CDR3 reads CASSIASGGTSYEQYF. The CDR3 DNA follows: TGTGCCAGTAGTATAGCTAGCGGGGGGACCTCCTACGAGCAGTACTTC.

This clone showed up just once. The chain recombines TRBV28 with TRBJ1-2; D unclear. V dropped 5 bases and J dropped 0 bases, with 13 bases sitting between them. CDR3 length: 15 residues. Germline values: CDR1 MDHEN, CDR2 SYDVKM. CDR3 residues: CASSASRIANYGYTF. The CDR3 coding sequence is TGTGCCAGCAGTGCATCACGAATAGCTAACTATGGCTACACCTTC.